These T cell receptor beta chains were read from a single sample in a study of blood T cell repertoires in COVID-19. TCRdb's copy holds only in-frame clones and misses some; the assay was immunoSEQ multiplex PCR. The sample holds 200,000 to 300,000 clones, around 82% seen once. The specimen sequenced was peripheral blood. These TCRs come from a human donor in a cohort sampled during active COVID-19. Each CDR3 is given with its conserved first and last residue. The D gene is left open where the match is weak. Where a row states a size, it is once, few, many or the class of an expanded clone; other rows omit it.

D gene	clone size	V gene	J gene	CDR3 DNA	CDR3 protein
NA	NA	TRBV7-6	TRBJ1-1	TGTGCCAGCAGCCCTTTAATTGAAGCTTTCTTT	CASSPLIEAFF
NA	once	TRBV6-1	TRBJ2-3	TGTGCCAGCAGTGAAAGAGCGGTGGGATTTAGCACAGATACGCAGTATTTT	CASSERAVGFSTDTQYF
NA	NA	TRBV19	TRBJ2-2	TGTGCCACTAAGACAAACTCGAACACCGGGGAGCTGTTTTTT	CATKTNSNTGELFF
NA	NA	TRBV18	TRBJ2-1	TGTGCCAGCTCTCCTGGGAGGACTTCCTACAATGAGCAGTTCTTC	CASSPGRTSYNEQFF
NA	once	TRBV10-3	TRBJ2-7	TGTGCCATCAGTCGAGGGATAATATCATACGAGCAGTACTTC	CAISRGIISYEQYF
NA	NA	TRBV11-2	TRBJ2-7	TGTGCCAGCAGCCTCCGGGGTCGGCGGTACTTC	CASSLRGRRYF
TRBD2	NA	TRBV10-2	TRBJ2-7	TGCGCCAGCAGGGATGCGGCCAGCGGGAGGGCCTACGAGCAGTACTTC	CASRDAASGRAYEQYF
NA	once	TRBV6-6	TRBJ1-5	TGTGCCAGCAGTTATTGGGGGCAAAGCAATCAGCCCCAGCATTTT	CASSYWGQSNQPQHF
NA	NA	TRBV9	TRBJ2-5	TGTGCCAGCAGCCGTGGGGGCGAGGGTTCTGAGACCCAGTACTTC	CASSRGGEGSETQYF
NA	NA	TRBV7-6	TRBJ2-3	TGTGCCAGCAGCTTAGCGCACGGACAGAGCACAGATACGCAGTATTTT	CASSLAHGQSTDTQYF
TRBD2	NA	TRBV11-3	TRBJ2-6	TGTGCCAGCAGCACGACCGGGACTAGGGGTGGGGCCAACGTCCTGACTTTC	CASSTTGTRGGANVLTF
TRBD1	once	TRBV5-1	TRBJ2-5	TGCGCCAGCAGTAGACAGGGACGGGAGACCCAGTACTTC	CASSRQGRETQYF
NA	NA	TRBV10-3	TRBJ2-2	TGTGCCACCCAACAGGGGGGGACCGGGGAGCTGTTTTTT	CATQQGGTGELFF
TRBD2	few	TRBV24-1	TRBJ2-1	TGTGCCACTATAGCGGGACAAGCCTACAATGAGCAGTTCTTC	CATIAGQAYNEQFF
TRBD2	NA	TRBV4-3	TRBJ2-3	TGCGCCAGCAGCCGCTACCTATCGACTAGCGGGGAGCCAGATACGCAGTATTTT	CASSRYLSTSGEPDTQYF
TRBD1	NA	TRBV18	TRBJ2-7	TGTGCCAGCTCACAGGACAGGGAGGCCTACGAGCAGTACTTC	CASSQDREAYEQYF
NA	NA	TRBV27	TRBJ1-6	TGTGCCAGCAGTGCGGCAGGTCAGGGGCCTTATTCACCCCTCCACTTT	CASSAAGQGPYSPLHF
NA	NA	TRBV19	TRBJ1-2	TGTGCCAGTAGCCCAGACAATTCTCCGAGAGGCTACACCTTC	CASSPDNSPRGYTF
TRBD1	NA	TRBV4-2	TRBJ1-3	TGTGCCAGCAGCCAAGTAGCCGGGACAGTTACCATATATTTT	CASSQVAGTVTIYF
NA	NA	TRBV5-5	TRBJ2-7	TGTGCCAGCAGCCGGGAAGAGAGCTCCTACGAGCAGTACTTC	CASSREESSYEQYF
TRBD2	NA	TRBV5-1	TRBJ2-5	TGCGCCAGCAGCTTGGCCCGTCTAGCGGGGGGACAAGAGACCCAGTACTTC	CASSLARLAGGQETQYF
TRBD1	NA	TRBV4-3	TRBJ1-3	TGCGCCAGCAGCCAAGACATCAGACAGGGGGTTAGAGGAAACACCATATATTTT	CASSQDIRQGVRGNTIYF
NA	NA	TRBV6-1	TRBJ1-2	TGTGCCAGCAGTGACACAGGGACCTATGGCTACACCTTC	CASSDTGTYGYTF
TRBD1	NA	TRBV28	TRBJ1-2	TGTGCCAGCATATCGGGAGGGGGCGGCTATGGCTACACCTTC	CASISGGGGYGYTF
NA	NA	TRBV7-2	TRBJ1-5	TGTGCCAGCAGTCGCGGGTCCGGTTGGGGCAATCAGCCCCAGCATTTT	CASSRGSGWGNQPQHF
TRBD2	NA	TRBV29-1	TRBJ2-1	TGCAGCGTCAGGACTAGCGGGAGTTACGGTCAGGAGCAGTTCTTC	CSVRTSGSYGQEQFF
TRBD1	NA	TRBV19	TRBJ1-1	TGTGCCAGTAGTATTCGGACAGGGGGCATAGGAATGAACACTGAAGCTTTCTTT	CASSIRTGGIGMNTEAFF
NA	NA	TRBV5-8	TRBJ1-4	TGTGCCAGCAGTCTTCGAGTGGTGAATGAAAAACTGTTTTTT	CASSLRVVNEKLFF
TRBD1	once	TRBV5-4	TRBJ2-1	TGTGCCAGCAGCGGAACCGGGACAGGGGTTACTGAGCAGTTCTTC	CASSGTGTGVTEQFF
TRBD1	NA	TRBV11-3	TRBJ2-1	TGTGCCAGCAGCTACAGGGGGCGAGAGCAGTTCTTC	CASSYRGREQFF
NA	few	TRBV4-1	TRBJ2-2	TGCGCCAGCAGCCAATCCCCTGCACAATACACCGGGGAGCTGTTTTTT	CASSQSPAQYTGELFF
TRBD1	once	TRBV10-2	TRBJ1-2	TGCGCCAGCAGTGACCAAGACAGGGGGAGAGGTGGCTACACCTTC	CASSDQDRGRGGYTF
TRBD1	few	TRBV9	TRBJ2-5	TGTGCCAGCAGCGTCATCTCAGGGGGCGTGACACCCCAAGAGACCCAGTACTTC	CASSVISGGVTPQETQYF
TRBD1	NA	TRBV27	TRBJ2-7	TGTGCCAGCAGTGGGACAGGGATCCGAGGCGAGCAGTACTTC	CASSGTGIRGEQYF